This record looks at one T cell receptor (beta chain) sequence and its context. Which antigen it targets is not known. No clone much larger than this one lies a single base away; base qualities are absent. The sample is drawn from a study of T-cell reconstitution after alpha-beta-depleted transplantation in children (dated by TCRdb to about 2016). With regard to the full study: Using TCR repertoire profiling, the study followed T-cell immune reconstitution in a quantitative way in children after TCRalphabeta/CD19-depleted allogeneic hematopoietic cell transplantation.

The investigation overall reported the following: The frequencies of hyperexpanded clones fell over the following months, and after one year, T-cell counts and TCRbeta diversity were mostly attributed to newly produced T cells. In some patients, the high TCRbeta diversity seen at day 60 was put down to recipient T cells and intrathymic progenitors that had survived conditioning. The apparently early alphabetaT-cell count recovery about two months after transplant was reportedly dependent on only several hundred rapidly expanded clones derived from non-depleted graft cells.

Read against the paper, the sample's treatment or condition label means: allogeneic hematopoietic cell transplantation with graft depleted of TCRalphabeta T cells and CD19 B cells. The transplant recipients were children given TCRalphabeta/CD19-depleted allogeneic hematopoietic cell grafts. Spanning cysteine to phenylalanine, the CDR3 consists of 20 amino acids. Only the CDR3 part of the read is kept: 60 bases, read in frame from the first base. V loses 7 bases, J loses 6 bases, and the germline ends lie 34 bases apart. Receptor amplification or capture employed PCR. The reads were generated on an Illumina HiSeq 2500. TCR library preparation used molecular barcoding, with unique molecular identifiers applied to normalize quantification of the TCRbeta repertoire. TCRdb ran its own pipeline on the public reads, namely fastp trimming at Q25 and MiXCR clone calling, and kept in-frame beta chains. CDR3 protein duplicates are merged, each entry listing the most common genes and DNA. For this sample there are 750,000 to 950,000 distinct CDR3 sequences; about 16% appear just once. Jointly, the top ten make up around 4.5% of the sample.

The TCR originated in a male patient between 5 and 17 years old who had a stem cell transplant for acute lymphoblastic leukemia, so the T cells may come from the graft donor. The chain is encoded by TRBV12-3 or TRBV12-4 joined to TRBJ2-1; the D gene is perhaps TRBD2, from 6 matching bases. The sample here was PBMCs, mostly from graft donor cells, taken 360 days after TCRalphabeta/CD19-depleted stem cell transplant. The DNA is as follows: TGTGCCAGCACCTCACCCAGGACGGGGCTCCTAGCGATGACGGTCAATGAGCAGTTCTTC. The translation is CASTSPRTGLLAMTVNEQFF.